The T cell receptor beta chain under discussion was sequenced for a study of cytomegalovirus exposure and HLA in healthy donors. Primers: 60 Vbeta forward and 13 Jbeta reverse. Here immunoSEQ multiplex PCR was the method, and the copy in TCRdb shows in-frame clones only, minus some. Among roughly 95,000 clones, 65% to 90% were seen once, and the ten largest hold 3% to 3.5%. Trimming removed 4 bases from V and 7 bases from J; junction bases left unmatched: 10. The CDR3 runs 16 residues. The gene calls are TRBV23-1 and TRBJ1-5; 10 bases agree with TRBD1. TRBV23-1 is sorted into the ORF group, with uncertain function. Sequences were obtained from PBMCs. The clonotype was recovered from a young man in good health and CMV-seropositive. The CDR3 bases are TGCGCCAGCAGTCTCGACGACAGGGGGCCAGGACAGCCCCAGCATTTT. Encoded protein: CASSLDDRGPGQPQHF.